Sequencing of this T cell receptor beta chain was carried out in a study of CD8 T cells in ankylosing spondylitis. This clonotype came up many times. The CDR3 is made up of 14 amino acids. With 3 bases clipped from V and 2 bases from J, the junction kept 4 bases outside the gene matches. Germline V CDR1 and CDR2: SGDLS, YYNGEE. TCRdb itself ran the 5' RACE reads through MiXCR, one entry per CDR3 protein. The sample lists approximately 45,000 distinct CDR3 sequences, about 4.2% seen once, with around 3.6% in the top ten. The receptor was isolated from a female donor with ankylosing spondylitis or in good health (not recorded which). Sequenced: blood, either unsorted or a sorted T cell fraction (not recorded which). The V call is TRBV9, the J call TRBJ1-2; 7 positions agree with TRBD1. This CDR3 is CASSGQGRNYGYTF. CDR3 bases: TGTGCCAGCAGCGGACAGGGAAGGAACTATGGCTACACCTTC.